These 26 T cell receptor beta chains were sequenced from one sample in a study of T cell responses to AZD1222 COVID-19 vaccine. TCRdb's table, derived via immunoSEQ multiplex PCR, lists solely in-frame clones and lacks some. In the table there are roughly 100,000 clones, 70% to 90% of which are singletons. The sequencing here drew on peripheral blood, taken 28 days after the second AZD1222 dose. The receptors were gathered from an adult who received the AZD1222 COVID-19 vaccine.

The J gene is TRBJ1-4, the V gene TRBV19; D gene unclear. Germline V gene data show CDR1 as LNHDA and CDR2 as SQIVND (reference sequence). The CDR3 has 16 amino acids. The germline V and J ends were trimmed by 5 bases and 3 bases, with 16 bases remaining between them. CDR3 protein: CASSPPQEGSNEKLFF. CDR3 DNA: TGTGCCAGTAGTCCCCCCCAGGAAGGGTCTAATGAAAAACTGTTTTTT.

DNA for the CDR3: TGTGCCAGCAGCTTTTTACACGGGGAGCTGTTTTTT. It yields the protein CASSFLHGELFF. This chain joins TRBV7-9 and TRBJ2-2; no reliable D call. The CDR3 contains 12 residues. Per germline, CDR1 SEHNR and CDR2 FQNEAQ (reference sequence). V was pared by 3 bases and J by 7 bases, with 6 bases between. The variable domain in full, completed from reference TRBV7-9 and TRBJ2-2, reads DTGVSQNPRHKITKRGQNVTFRCDPISEHNRLYWYRQTLGQGPEFLTYFQNEAQLEKSRLLSDRFSAERPKGSFSTLEIQRTEQGDSAMYLCASSFLHGELFFGEGSRLTVL.

This chain connects TRBV28 to TRBJ1-3; tentative D call: TRBD1 (5 bases). Germline lookup yields CDR1 MDHEN and CDR2 SYDVKM. This CDR3 is built from 13 residues. V shed 8 bases and J shed 0 bases, with 8 bases lying between them. CDR3 in DNA: TGTGCCAGCCCGACAGACTCTGGAAACACCATATATTTT. It specifies CASPTDSGNTIYF.

This rearrangement joins TRBV6-4 to TRBJ1-1; tentatively, D is TRBD1 (5 bases). The CDR3 runs to 14 residues. With 4 bases removed from V and 4 bases from J, the gap between germline ends came to 13 bases. Germline V gene lookup returns CDR1 MRHNA and CDR2 SNTAGT. The CDR3 DNA reads TGTGCCAGCAGTGTCACCCTGGGGGTCACTGAAGCTTTCTTT. Protein product: CASSVTLGVTEAFF.

The chain uses TRBV18 and TRBJ1-1, with 7 bases matching TRBD1. The ends lost 6 bases at V and 5 bases at J; junction bases unmatched: 15. CDR3 length equals 16 residues. Germline CDR1 and CDR2: KGHSH and LQKENI. The CDR3 loop reads CASSLTRQGLGTEAFF. As DNA, the CDR3 is TGTGCCAGCTCCCTCACTCGACAGGGTTTAGGGACTGAAGCTTTCTTT.

The V gene is TRBV2, the J gene TRBJ1-2, with a possible D match to TRBD1 (6 bases). Germline CDR1 reads SNHLY; CDR2 reads FYNNEI. V lost 6 bases, J lost 8 bases, and 19 bases lay in between. This CDR3 spans 14 amino acids. CDR3 residues: CASRHRESNAGYTF. CDR3 sequence (DNA): TGTGCCAGCAGACACAGGGAAAGTAACGCCGGCTACACCTTC.

This chain uses TRBV6-2 or TRBV6-3 with TRBJ2-7, with unresolved D. The ends were cut back, 2 bases at V and 2 bases at J, with 7 bases in the middle. This CDR3 is built from 13 residues. From germline, CDR1 is MNHEY and CDR2 SVGEGT. DNA for the CDR3: TGTGCCAGCAGTTACGTGCAGACCTACGAGCAGTACTTC. Translation gives CASSYVQTYEQYF.

The chain uses TRBV7-2 and TRBJ1-4; possibly TRBD1 for D (5 bases). V was clipped by 5 bases and J by 6 bases, with 16 bases between them. Germline CDR1 is SGHTA and CDR2 is FQGNSA. CDR3 length equals 15 residues. The CDR3 bases are TGTGCCAGCAGCCCGGTGGGGCGTTTAGATGAAAAACTGTTTTTT. Translating it yields CASSPVGRLDEKLFF.

The rearrangement links TRBV7-2 to TRBJ2-4; D unclear. This CDR3 comprises 16 residues. The V and J ends lost 1 base and 1 base respectively, with 11 bases between them. Germline-derived CDR1 and CDR2 are SGHTA and FQGNSA. CDR3: CASSLDAHTAKNIQYF. CDR3 bases: TGTGCCAGCAGCTTAGACGCCCATACGGCCAAAAACATTCAGTACTTC.

The J gene is TRBJ1-5, the V gene TRBV4-2; D gene uncertain. Germline values: CDR1 LGHNA, CDR2 YNFKEQ. The CDR3 sequence is 16 residues long. Between the trimmed V and J ends, which lost 1 base and 0 bases, there was a span of 10 bases. The CDR3 nucleotides read TGTGCCAGCAGCCAAGGGGGAACCTATAGCAATCAGCCCCAGCATTTT. Translation: CASSQGGTYSNQPQHF.

In DNA, the CDR3 is TGTGCCAGCAGCACATCCGGGACCCAGGCTTTCTTT. This sequence encodes CASSTSGTQAFF. This rearrangement joins TRBV28 to TRBJ1-1; tentative D call: TRBD1 (5 bases). The CDR3 covers 12 residues. V shed 6 bases and J shed 11 bases, with 16 bases lying between them. Germline V gene sequence: CDR1 MDHEN, CDR2 SYDVKM.

The chain couples TRBV9 to TRBJ1-6; a weak D match, TRBD1 (5 bases). The CDR3 is 15 residues long. Trimming removed 0 bases from V and 7 bases from J, with 11 bases in between. The germline V gene encodes CDR1 SGDLS and CDR2 YYNGEE. CDR3 region: CASSVGQLGNSPLHF. The CDR3 nucleotides are TGTGCCAGCAGCGTAGGACAGTTAGGCAATTCACCCCTCCACTTT.

The J gene is TRBJ1-2, the V gene TRBV6-5; TRBD1 matches 9 bases. The CDR3 runs 13 residues. J gave up 7 bases and V 10 bases, and 10 bases lay outside the gene matches. Germline assignment: CDR1 MNHEY and CDR2 SVGAGI. CDR3 amino acids: CATRGTGKTGYTF. CDR3 bases: TGTGCCACCCGCGGGACAGGGAAGACTGGCTACACCTTC.

The genes are TRBV27 and TRBJ1-5; D is unresolved. Per germline, CDR1 MNHEY and CDR2 SMNVEV (reference sequence). There are 15 residues in the CDR3. V was cut by 3 bases and J by 0 bases, with 9 bases left in between. The CDR3 nucleotides are TGTGCCAGCAGTTTTGGAGGGAATAGCAATCAGCCCCAGCATTTT. Translation gives CASSFGGNSNQPQHF.

The chain employs TRBV6-1 and TRBJ2-2; D remains unclear. The CDR3 has 12 amino acids. Germline assignment: CDR1 MNHNS and CDR2 SASEGT. Trimming took 3 bases from V and 10 from J, leaving 9 bases between them. The CDR3 here is CASSDHSAELFF. The CDR3 nucleotides are TGTGCCAGCAGTGACCACAGTGCGGAGCTGTTTTTT.

A remark on this clone: One end of the junction varies from germline; a read error may be responsible. This rearrangement joins TRBV7-7 to TRBJ2-5; TRBD2 matches 12 bases. Germline V gene sequence: CDR1 SSHAT, CDR2 FNYEAQ (reference sequence). The CDR3 has 15 residues. CDR3 region: CASSSTSGGGGTQYF. The CDR3 DNA reads as TGTGCTAGCAGCTCGACTAGCGGGGGTGGAGGGACCCAGTACTTC.

J is TRBJ2-4 and V is TRBV29-1, with D hard to call. Germline CDR1 SQVTM, CDR2 ANQGSEA. CDR3 length equals 14 residues. V was cut by 6 bases and J by 0 bases, with 12 bases left in between. In DNA, the CDR3 is TGCAGCGTAGGAGACCGTTTAGCCAAAAACATTCAGTACTTC. Its protein is CSVGDRLAKNIQYF.

The rearrangement joins TRBV5-6 to TRBJ2-2; tentative D call: TRBD1 (6 bases). The CDR3 covers 15 residues. Germline CDR1 is SGHDT and CDR2 is YYEEEE. Trimming cost V 1 base and J 4 bases, with 11 bases left between them. This CDR3 is CASSLRQDFTGELFF. The CDR3 region has the DNA TGTGCCAGCAGCTTGAGACAGGACTTCACCGGGGAGCTGTTTTTT.

This clone showed up just a few times. The gene calls are TRBV15 and TRBJ2-2, with 8 nucleotides matching TRBD2. Germline CDR1 reads LNHNV; CDR2 reads YYDKDF (reference sequence). The CDR3 totals 17 residues. The ends lost 9 bases at V and 2 bases at J; junction bases unmatched: 14. The CDR3 reads CATSTQAGAPNTGELFF. The CDR3 region has the DNA TGTGCCACTTCCACCCAAGCGGGGGCCCCAAACACCGGGGAGCTGTTTTTT.

The gene calls are TRBV20-1 and TRBJ2-7, with D perhaps being TRBD1 or TRBD2 (5 bases each). V was trimmed by 5 bases and J by 4 bases, leaving 9 bases between them. The germline V gene has CDR1 DFQATT and CDR2 SNEGSKA (reference sequence). This CDR3 contains 11 residues. CDR3 sequence reads: CSALGEYEQYF. Here the CDR3 DNA reads TGCAGTGCTCTGGGGGAGTACGAGCAGTACTTC.

This clone has a single count. This chain uses TRBV2 with TRBJ1-6; possible D gene TRBD1, 5 bases. This CDR3 has 13 amino acids. The germline gives CDR1 SNHLY, CDR2 FYNNEI. Trimming took off 3 bases at V and 9 bases at J, with 9 bases between the two ends. Here the CDR3 reads CASSEEGLSPLHF. The CDR3 bases are TGTGCCAGCAGTGAGGAGGGGCTTTCACCCCTCCACTTT. The entire variable domain, with the rest obtained from reference TRBV2 and TRBJ1-6, is as follows: EPEVTQTPSHQVTQMGQEVILRCVPISNHLYFYWYRQILGQKVEFLVSFYNNEISEKSEIFDDQFSVERPDGSNFTLKIRSTKLEDSAMYFCASSEEGLSPLHFGNGTRLTVT.

In its sample, this clone was seen once. The chain employs TRBV18 and TRBJ2-3; 13 nucleotides line up with TRBD2. The germline V gene has CDR1 KGHSH and CDR2 LQKENI. With 5 bases clipped from V and 5 bases from J, the junction kept 7 bases outside the gene matches. The CDR3 is 16 amino acids. The CDR3 loop is CASSAGLAGVKDTQYF. The CDR3 region has the DNA TGTGCCAGCTCAGCCGGACTAGCGGGGGTGAAAGATACGCAGTATTTT.

The rearrangement joins TRBV18 to TRBJ1-5, with D uncertain. The ends were cut back, 0 bases at V and 6 bases at J, with 12 bases in the middle. CDR3 length: 15 amino acids. Germline CDR1 and CDR2: KGHSH and LQKENI. The CDR3 DNA sequence: TGTGCCAGCTCACCACCGGGAGCCGGAGGTCAGCCCCAGCATTTT. The encoded protein is CASSPPGAGGQPQHF.

The chain links TRBV5-1 to TRBJ2-2; no firm D call. V was pared by 0 bases and J by 1 base, with 13 bases between. Germline V gives CDR1 SGHRS, CDR2 YFSETQ. This CDR3 is 17 amino acids long. The DNA for the CDR3 is TGCGCCAGCAGCTTGGGACCCGTGGTAGGGAACACCGGGGAGCTGTTTTTT. Protein sequence: CASSLGPVVGNTGELFF.

This sequence joins TRBV30 and TRBJ2-5; D may match TRBD1 or TRBD2 (6 bases each). CDR3 length: 13 amino acids. The ends were cut back, 0 bases at V and 5 bases at J, with 10 bases in the middle. Per germline, CDR1 GTSNPN and CDR2 SVGIG (reference sequence). In nucleotides, the CDR3 is TGTGCCTGGAGTGTTATAGGGGGGGAGACCCAGTACTTC. This codes for CAWSVIGGETQYF.

The CDR3 region has the DNA TGCGCCAGCAGCTTGCAGAACCCGGCGGACGAGCAGTACTTC. Its translation is CASSLQNPADEQYF. V gene TRBV5-1 combines with J gene TRBJ2-7; no reliable D call. Germline CDR1 and CDR2: SGHRS and YFSETQ. The CDR3 totals 14 residues. Trimming took 1 base from V and 5 from J, leaving 13 bases between them.